The T cell receptor (beta chain) described here comes from a study of kidney transplant recipient with SARS-CoV-2 infection. The V gene's germline CDR1 is PRHDT and CDR2 FYEKMQ (reference sequence). The ends were cut back, 2 bases at V and 11 bases at J, with 19 bases in the middle. The CDR3 runs 14 residues. TCRdb ran MiXCR on the reads and lists one entry per CDR3 protein. The sample has fewer than 250,000 distinct CDR3 sequences, under 35% seen once. Remarks on this clonotype: This may arise from a read error, as a much more abundant clone is one base away.

The chain couples TRBV13 to TRBJ2-7; D perhaps matches TRBD2 (6 bases). The origin of this receptor is a male patient between 25 and 39 years old who had COVID-19 and was a kidney transplant recipient. Part of the T cell pool may stem from the graft donor. The input for sequencing was a blood sample, taken at baseline and on roughly day 120 from a kidney transplant recipient. The CDR3, as DNA: TGTGCCAGCAGCTTAAGGGGTCATGGAGGGGAGAAGTACGTC. Amino acid sequence: CASSLRGHGGEKYV.